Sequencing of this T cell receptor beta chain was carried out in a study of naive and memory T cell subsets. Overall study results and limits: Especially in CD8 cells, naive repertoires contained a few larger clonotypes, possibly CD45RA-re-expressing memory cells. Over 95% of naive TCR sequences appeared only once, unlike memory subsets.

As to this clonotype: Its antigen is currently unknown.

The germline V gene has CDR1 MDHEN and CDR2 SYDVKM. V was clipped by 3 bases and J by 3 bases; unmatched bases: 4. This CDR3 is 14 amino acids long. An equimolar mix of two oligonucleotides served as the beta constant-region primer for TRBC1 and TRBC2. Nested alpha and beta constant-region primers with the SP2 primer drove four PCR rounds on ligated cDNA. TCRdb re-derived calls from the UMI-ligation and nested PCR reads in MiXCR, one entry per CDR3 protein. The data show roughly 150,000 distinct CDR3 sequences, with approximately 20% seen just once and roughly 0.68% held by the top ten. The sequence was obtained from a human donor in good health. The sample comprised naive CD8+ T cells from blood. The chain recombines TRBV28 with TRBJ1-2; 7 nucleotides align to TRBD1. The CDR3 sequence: CASSFVGTDYGYTF. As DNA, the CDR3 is TGTGCCAGCAGTTTTGTTGGGACAGACTATGGCTACACCTTC.